Following are 29 T cell receptor beta chains from one sample sequenced in a study of blood T cell repertoires in COVID-19. Assay used: immunoSEQ multiplex PCR; TCRdb lists only in-frame clones, some missing. The sample holds over 150,000 clones, about 83% seen once. Sequencing was performed on peripheral blood. The receptors were sampled from a woman aged 70 to 79 with COVID-19, enrolled during active disease.

This clone has only a few counts. The genes are TRBV30 and TRBJ1-1, with D perhaps TRBD1 (5 bases). The V gene's germline CDR1 is GTSNPN and CDR2 SVGIG (reference sequence). The CDR3 contains 14 residues. The V end was cut by 1 base, the J end by 1 base, with 10 bases between. The CDR3 sequence is CAWSADRGNTEAFF. CDR3 sequence (DNA): TGTGCCTGGAGTGCTGATAGGGGGAACACTGAAGCTTTCTTT.

The V call is TRBV27, the J call TRBJ2-3, with 11 nucleotides matching TRBD2. CDR3 length: 17 residues. The J segment lost 5 bases and the V segment lost 2 bases, leaving 9 bases of the junction unmatched. Germline V gene sequence: CDR1 MNHEY, CDR2 SMNVEV (reference sequence). This CDR3 reads CASSLGLAGGIVDTQYF. The DNA for the CDR3 is TGTGCCAGCAGTTTAGGGCTAGCGGGGGGAATAGTAGATACGCAGTATTTT.

The chain couples TRBV6-1 to TRBJ1-5; D is unresolved. CDR1 MNHNS and CDR2 SASEGT come from the germline V gene. The CDR3 length is 14 residues. Deletions cut 3 bases from V and 3 bases from J, with 9 bases between. CDR3 nucleotides: TGTGCCAGCAGTGATTTGAGCTCCAATCAGCCCCAGCATTTT. Translating gives CASSDLSSNQPQHF.

This chain links TRBV29-1 with TRBJ2-2; 9 bases map to TRBD1. Losses at the gene ends were 0 bases for V and 4 bases for J; bases not matched to a gene: 9. Germline-derived CDR1 and CDR2 are SQVTM and ANQGSEA. The CDR3 is 17 residues long. The CDR3 is CSVEDRGGTGTTGELFF. CDR3 in DNA: TGCAGCGTTGAAGATCGTGGCGGGACAGGGACCACCGGGGAGCTGTTTTTT.

The genes are TRBV4-2 and TRBJ1-2; 8 bases align to TRBD1. Germline CDR1 reads LGHNA; CDR2 reads YNFKEQ. The CDR3 has 14 residues. J gave up 1 base and V 3 bases, and 1 base lay outside the gene matches. CDR3 DNA: TGTGCCAGCAGCCACGGACAGGGTAACTATGGCTACACCTTC. As protein: CASSHGQGNYGYTF.

This chain links TRBV5-1 with TRBJ1-2; 7 positions match TRBD1. With 1 base clipped from V and 7 bases from J, the junction kept 13 bases outside the gene matches. CDR1 SGHRS and CDR2 YFSETQ come from the germline V gene. The CDR3 contains 16 residues. CDR3 amino acids: CASSLSTGTASFGYTF. The CDR3 bases are TGCGCCAGCAGCTTGAGCACCGGGACAGCGAGCTTTGGCTACACCTTC.

The V gene is TRBV7-8, the J gene TRBJ1-2; 7 bases agree with TRBD1. The CDR3 contains 14 residues. J was trimmed by 7 bases and V by 4 bases; bases with no gene match: 9. Germline assignment: CDR1 SGHVS and CDR2 FQNEAQ. DNA for the CDR3: TGTGCCAGCAGCTCGGGACAGAAGCATCGTGGCTACACCTTC. It is translated as CASSSGQKHRGYTF.

This clone appeared once. The chain is built from TRBV3-1 (or the pseudogene TRBV3-2) and TRBJ1-2; the D gene is possibly TRBD1 (5 bases). V was clipped by 1 base and J by 6 bases, with 9 bases between them. Germline loops: CDR1 LGHDT, CDR2 YNNKEL (reference sequence). CDR3 length equals 13 residues. The CDR3 DNA is TGTGCCAGCAGCCAAGGACAGAGAGATGGCTACACCTTC. It yields the protein CASSQGQRDGYTF.

The rearrangement uses TRBV29-1 and TRBJ2-2; the match to TRBD2 covers 7 bases. Germline CDR1 and CDR2: SQVTM and ANQGSEA. The CDR3 runs 14 residues. J lost 7 bases, V lost 2 bases, and 7 bases had no gene match. The CDR3 loop is CSVESNGEGGELFF. As DNA, the CDR3 is TGCAGCGTTGAAAGTAACGGGGAGGGCGGGGAGCTGTTTTTT.

The chain uses TRBV5-4 and TRBJ2-1, with TRBD2 matching over 7 bases. The germline V gene has CDR1 SGHNT and CDR2 YYREEE (reference sequence). Germline trimming cut 10 bases from V and 7 bases from J; bases unmatched to any gene: 20. CDR3 length: 16 residues. CDR3 sequence: CALSSPGALRGNEQFF. The DNA of the CDR3 is TGTGCCCTTAGTTCCCCCGGGGCCCTGCGGGGGAATGAGCAGTTCTTC.

The chain couples TRBV9 to TRBJ1-6; TRBD1 agrees at 8 bases. The CDR3 consists of 15 residues. J lost 10 bases, V lost 3 bases, and 9 bases had no gene match. Germline assignment: CDR1 SGDLS and CDR2 YYNGEE. CDR3 sequence (DNA): TGTGCCAGCAGCGCCAAAGGACAGGGTGGCTCACCCCTCCACTTT. Its protein is CASSAKGQGGSPLHF.

The J gene is TRBJ1-6, the V gene TRBV19; TRBD1 is a possible D gene (6 bases). Germline CDR1 reads LNHDA; CDR2 reads SQIVND (reference sequence). Trimming pared 7 bases from V and 10 bases from J, leaving 20 bases between. The CDR3 is 15 amino acids. CDR3 coding DNA: TGTGCCAGTACCCGACTACAGGGAGTGAAATCACCCCTCCACTTT. Translation gives CASTRLQGVKSPLHF.

The rearrangement uses TRBV9 and TRBJ1-5; 7 bases match TRBD1. V was clipped by 3 bases and J by 6 bases; unmatched bases: 6. The germline gives CDR1 SGDLS, CDR2 YYNGEE. This CDR3 spans 14 amino acids. The CDR3 is CASSADRVGQPQHF. The CDR3 bases are TGTGCCAGCAGCGCCGACAGGGTGGGTCAGCCCCAGCATTTT. Full variable domain (remainder filled in from reference TRBV9 and TRBJ1-5): DSGVTQTPKHLITATGQRVTLRCSPRSGDLSVYWYQQSLDQGLQFLIQYYNGEERAKGNILERFSAQQFPDLHSELNLSSLELGDSALYFCASSADRVGQPQHFGDGTRLSIL.

The V call is TRBV7-8, the J call TRBJ1-2; weak D call: TRBD1 (5 bases). There are 13 residues in the CDR3. V shed 2 bases and J shed 6 bases, with 10 bases lying between them. Germline CDR1 and CDR2: SGHVS and FQNEAQ. CDR3 sequence (DNA): TGTGCCAGCAGCTTACAGGGTCGGGATGGCTACACCTTC. It yields the protein CASSLQGRDGYTF.

This chain joins TRBV24-1 and TRBJ2-3, with 9 bases matching TRBD1. The trim removed 4 bases at V and 0 bases at J, leaving 4 bases unmatched. In germline, CDR1 is KGHDR, CDR2 SFDVKD. The CDR3 runs 16 residues. The DNA for the CDR3 is TGTGCCACCAGTGACCACGGACAGGGGAGCACAGATACGCAGTATTTT. It translates to CATSDHGQGSTDTQYF.

The J gene is TRBJ2-4, the V gene TRBV18; a possible D gene is TRBD2 (7 bases). The CDR3 sequence is 16 residues long. Germline CDR1 and CDR2: KGHSH and LQKENI. The V gene lost 2 bases and the J gene lost 6 bases, with 17 bases spanning the gap. CDR3 sequence: CASSPGGGRALNIQYF. Here the CDR3 DNA reads TGTGCCAGCTCACCAGGGGGGGGCCGGGCCCTAAACATTCAGTACTTC.

This clone has only one observation. The chain has TRBV2 and TRBJ2-5; D may be TRBD2 (5 bases). Germline loops: CDR1 SNHLY, CDR2 FYNNEI. CDR3 length: 12 amino acids. V lost 6 bases to trimming and J lost 5 bases, with 10 bases between them. The CDR3 loop is CASRRELETQYF. The CDR3 bases are TGTGCCAGCAGGAGGGAGCTCGAGACCCAGTACTTC.

This clone appeared once. The chain is built from TRBV4-1 and TRBJ2-2; D possibly corresponds to TRBD1 (5 bases). The CDR3 is made up of 16 amino acids. Trimming pared 0 bases from V and 7 bases from J, leaving 15 bases between. Germline V gene sequence: CDR1 MGHRA, CDR2 YSYEKL. CDR3 region: CASSQDLSRVVGELFF. DNA for the CDR3: TGCGCCAGCAGCCAAGATCTGTCCAGGGTAGTCGGGGAGCTGTTTTTT.

In this sample, this clone turned up a few times. V gene TRBV7-3 combines with J gene TRBJ2-3; the D gene is possibly TRBD1 (5 bases). This CDR3 region has 14 residues. Trimming took off 5 bases at V and 4 bases at J, with 13 bases between the two ends. CDR1 is SGHTA, CDR2 FQGTGA, per germline. This CDR3 reads CASSSRVPPDTQYF. Here the CDR3 DNA reads TGTGCCAGCAGCAGCAGGGTTCCGCCAGATACGCAGTATTTT.

With respect to this clone: At one end, the junction sequence differs from germline, possibly due to a read error. V usage is TRBV5-1 and J usage is TRBJ2-5, with TRBD2 matching over 9 bases. Germline V CDR1 and CDR2: SGHRS, YFSETQ. CDR3 length: 17 residues. CDR3 nucleotides: TGCGCCCGCAGCTGGGGGGCGGGGGGGGTTCGTCAAGAGACCCAGTACTTC. This gives the protein CARSWGAGGVRQETQYF.

The chain has TRBV19 and TRBJ1-6; 11 positions agree with TRBD1. The J segment lost 6 bases and the V segment lost 5 bases, leaving 3 bases of the junction unmatched. This CDR3 contains 15 residues. Germline lookup yields CDR1 LNHDA and CDR2 SQIVND (reference sequence). The CDR3 here is CASSPGTGGNSPLHF. The CDR3 nucleotides are TGTGCCAGTAGTCCCGGGACAGGGGGTAATTCACCCCTCCACTTT.

The chain combines TRBV9 with TRBJ1-2, with unresolved D. This CDR3 region has 14 residues. Germline CDR1 reads SGDLS; CDR2 reads YYNGEE. Between the trimmed V and J ends, which lost 0 bases and 6 bases, there was a span of 12 bases. Here the CDR3 DNA reads TGTGCCAGCAGCGTAGACAAGTATGGTGATGGCTACACCTTC. Translating it yields CASSVDKYGDGYTF.

CDR3 in DNA: TGCACCAGCAGCCCGGGTGATCATAGTAGCAATCAGCCCCAGCATTTT. Translation gives CTSSPGDHSSNQPQHF. J is TRBJ1-5 and V is TRBV1. TRBV1 is described as a pseudogene. This CDR3 is 16 amino acids long.

The chain has TRBV7-9 and TRBJ1-2, with TRBD1 matching over 9 bases. Per the germline V gene, CDR1 is SEHNR and CDR2 is FQNEAQ (reference sequence). This CDR3 spans 14 amino acids. V lost 5 bases and J lost 4; bases outside the gene matches: 5. The CDR3 sequence is CASSETGGSYGYTF. The CDR3 nucleotides read TGTGCCAGCAGCGAAACAGGGGGCTCCTATGGCTACACCTTC.

This chain uses TRBV5-6 with TRBJ2-3; 7 bases are shared with TRBD2. The germline V gene has CDR1 SGHDT and CDR2 YYEEEE. V shed 3 bases and J 6 bases; nucleotides not matched to a gene: 7. The CDR3 covers 14 residues. The chain's CDR3 is CASSSFPGGDTQYF. The CDR3 bases are TGTGCCAGCAGCTCCTTTCCCGGGGGGGATACGCAGTATTTT.

This clone was seen once. The chain employs TRBV12-5 and TRBJ2-2; no firm D call. The CDR3 runs to 13 residues. From germline, CDR1 is LGHNT and CDR2 FRNRAP. Trimming removed 2 bases from V and 4 bases from J, with 5 bases in between. The CDR3 loop reads CASGLLFTGELFF. DNA for the CDR3: TGTGCTAGTGGTTTGCTATTCACCGGGGAGCTGTTTTTT.

J is TRBJ1-1 and V is TRBV30, with D hard to call. The CDR3 sequence is 14 residues long. V shed 3 bases and J shed 3 bases, with 14 bases lying between them. Germline values: CDR1 GTSNPN, CDR2 SVGIG (reference sequence). CDR3 coding DNA: TGTGCCTGGAGCCTGACAATCGGGGACACTGAAGCTTTCTTT. Its protein is CAWSLTIGDTEAFF.

In this sample, this clone turned up a few times. V gene TRBV14 combines with J gene TRBJ2-7, with 12 bases matching TRBD1. Germline V gene sequence: CDR1 SGHDN, CDR2 FVKESK. The CDR3 has 15 residues. V lost 4 bases to trimming and J lost 7 bases; unmatched junction nucleotides: 8. The CDR3 is CASSLGTGGAWEQYF. CDR3 sequence (DNA): TGTGCCAGCAGCCTCGGGACAGGGGGCGCGTGGGAGCAGTACTTC.

CDR3 sequence: CASSIAQSTDTQYF. The CDR3 nucleotides read TGTGCCAGTAGTATAGCTCAGAGCACAGATACGCAGTATTTT. The J gene is TRBJ2-3, the V gene TRBV19; D is ambiguous. Germline CDR1 reads LNHDA; CDR2 reads SQIVND (reference sequence). The V gene lost 1 base and the J gene lost 0 bases, with 5 bases spanning the gap. The CDR3 loop spans 14 amino acids.